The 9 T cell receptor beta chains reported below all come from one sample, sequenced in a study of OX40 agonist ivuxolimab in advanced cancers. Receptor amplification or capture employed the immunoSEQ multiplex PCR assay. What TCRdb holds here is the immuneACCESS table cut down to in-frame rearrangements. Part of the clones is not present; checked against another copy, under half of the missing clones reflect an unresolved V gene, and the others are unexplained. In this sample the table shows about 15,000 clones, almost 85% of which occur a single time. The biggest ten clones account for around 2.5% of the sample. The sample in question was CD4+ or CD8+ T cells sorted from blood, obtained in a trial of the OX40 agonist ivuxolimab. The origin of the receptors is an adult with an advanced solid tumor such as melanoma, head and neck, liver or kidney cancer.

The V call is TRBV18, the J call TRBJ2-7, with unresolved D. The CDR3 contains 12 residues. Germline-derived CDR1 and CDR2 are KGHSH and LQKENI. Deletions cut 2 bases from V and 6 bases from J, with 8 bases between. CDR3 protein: CASSPTRREQYF. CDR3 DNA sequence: TGTGCCAGCTCACCAACCAGACGCGAGCAGTACTTC.

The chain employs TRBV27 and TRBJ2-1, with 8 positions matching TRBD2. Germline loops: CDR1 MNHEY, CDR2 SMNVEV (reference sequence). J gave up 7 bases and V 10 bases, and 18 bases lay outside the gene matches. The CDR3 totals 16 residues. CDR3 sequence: CATHRPGAGVGNEQFF. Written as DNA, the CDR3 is TGTGCCACCCACCGGCCGGGAGCGGGAGTTGGTAATGAGCAGTTCTTC.

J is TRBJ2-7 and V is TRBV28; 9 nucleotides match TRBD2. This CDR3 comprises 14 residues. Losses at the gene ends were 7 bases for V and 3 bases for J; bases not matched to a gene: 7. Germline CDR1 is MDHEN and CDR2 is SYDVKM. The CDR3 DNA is TGTGCCAGCACCCTTTATAGCGGGAGCTACGAGCAGTACTTC. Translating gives CASTLYSGSYEQYF.

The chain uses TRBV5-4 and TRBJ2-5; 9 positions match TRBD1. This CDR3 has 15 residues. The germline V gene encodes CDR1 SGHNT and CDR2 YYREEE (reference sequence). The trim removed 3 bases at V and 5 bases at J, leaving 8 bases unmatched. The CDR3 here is CASSSRDRAGETQYF. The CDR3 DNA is TGTGCCAGCAGCTCCCGGGACAGGGCGGGGGAGACCCAGTACTTC.

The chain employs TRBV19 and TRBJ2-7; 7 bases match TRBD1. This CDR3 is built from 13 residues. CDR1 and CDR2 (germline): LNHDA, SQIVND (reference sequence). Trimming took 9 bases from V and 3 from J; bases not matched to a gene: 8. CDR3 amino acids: CARQGQDFYEQYF. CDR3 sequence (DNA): TGTGCCAGACAAGGACAGGATTTCTACGAGCAGTACTTC.

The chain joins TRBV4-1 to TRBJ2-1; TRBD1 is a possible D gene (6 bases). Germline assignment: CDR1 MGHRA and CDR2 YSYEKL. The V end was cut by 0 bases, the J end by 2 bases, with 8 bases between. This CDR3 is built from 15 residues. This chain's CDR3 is CASSQEQGTYNEQFF. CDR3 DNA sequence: TGCGCCAGCAGCCAAGAACAGGGTACCTACAATGAGCAGTTCTTC.

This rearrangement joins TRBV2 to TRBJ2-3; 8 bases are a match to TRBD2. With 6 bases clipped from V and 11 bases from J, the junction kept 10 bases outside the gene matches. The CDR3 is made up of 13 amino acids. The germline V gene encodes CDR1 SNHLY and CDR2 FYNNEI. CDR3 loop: CASRGLSGTGQYF. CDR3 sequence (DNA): TGTGCCAGCAGGGGTCTTAGCGGGACCGGGCAGTATTTT. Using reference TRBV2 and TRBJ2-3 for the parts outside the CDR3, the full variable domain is EPEVTQTPSHQVTQMGQEVILRCVPISNHLYFYWYRQILGQKVEFLVSFYNNEISEKSEIFDDQFSVERPDGSNFTLKIRSTKLEDSAMYFCASRGLSGTGQYFGPGTRLTVL.

DNA for the CDR3: TGTGCCAGCAGCGTAGGGCAGGGGCGTTCCTACGAGCAGTACTTC. It yields the protein CASSVGQGRSYEQYF. The chain is built from TRBV9 and TRBJ2-7; D might be TRBD1 (6 bases). The CDR3 consists of 15 residues. Germline V gene sequence: CDR1 SGDLS, CDR2 YYNGEE. Trimming shortened V by 0 bases and J by 1 base, and 11 bases separated the two germline ends. Looking up the rest from reference TRBV9 and TRBJ2-7 gives the full variable domain: DSGVTQTPKHLITATGQRVTLRCSPRSGDLSVYWYQQSLDQGLQFLIQYYNGEERAKGNILERFSAQQFPDLHSELNLSSLELGDSALYFCASSVGQGRSYEQYFGPGTRLTVT.

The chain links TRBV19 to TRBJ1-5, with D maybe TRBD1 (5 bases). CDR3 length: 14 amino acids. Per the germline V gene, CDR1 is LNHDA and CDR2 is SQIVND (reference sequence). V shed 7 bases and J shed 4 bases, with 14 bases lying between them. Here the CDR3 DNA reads TGTGCCAGTACGGGGGGAGGGTCTAATCAGCCCCAGCATTTT. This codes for CASTGGGSNQPQHF.